These T cell receptor beta chains were read from a single sample in a study of blood T cell repertoires in COVID-19. Assay: immunoSEQ multiplex PCR; the TCRdb copy retains only in-frame clones and omits some. The sample consists of fewer than 700,000 clones, around 90% of them appearing once. Sequences were obtained from peripheral blood. These receptors were taken from a woman in her forties or fifties with COVID-19, enrolled during active disease. The CDR3 runs from the conserved cysteine through the conserved F or W. Each record gives: J gene, V gene, D gene, clone size, CDR3 protein, CDR3 DNA. D genes are given only for firm matches. Clone size appears in some rows only: once, few, many, or a class for an expanded clone.

TRBJ2-2 | TRBV3-1/TRBV3-2 | NA | NA | CASSQREGNTGELFF | TGTGCCAGCAGCCAAAGAGAGGGGAACACCGGGGAGCTGTTTTTT
TRBJ2-4 | TRBV3-1/TRBV3-2 | NA | NA | CASSRLAENIQYF | TGTGCCAGCAGCCGTCTGGCAGAAAACATTCAGTACTTC
TRBJ2-7 | TRBV5-4 | TRBD2 | NA | CASSPMGGLGPYEQYF | TGTGCCAGCAGCCCAATGGGGGGACTAGGTCCCTACGAGCAGTACTTC
TRBJ2-1 | TRBV7-3 | TRBD2 | NA | CASSLGLANEQFF | TGTGCCAGCAGCTTAGGACTAGCGAATGAGCAGTTCTTC
TRBJ2-5 | TRBV7-9 | TRBD2 | NA | CASSSWTSGGETQYF | TGTGCCAGCAGCTCCTGGACTAGCGGGGGTGAGACCCAGTACTTC
TRBJ1-5 | TRBV2 | TRBD1 | few | CASRGGTGQRSNQPQHF | TGTGCCAGCAGGGGGGGGACAGGGCAGAGAAGCAATCAGCCCCAGCATTTT
TRBJ1-2 | TRBV28 | TRBD1 | few | CASSLGGQVYGYTF | TGTGCCAGCAGTTTAGGGGGACAGGTCTATGGCTACACCTTC
TRBJ2-7 | TRBV30 | NA | NA | CAWSPKGVGQYF | TGTGCCTGGAGCCCGAAAGGGGTCGGGCAGTACTTC
TRBJ1-2 | TRBV19 | NA | NA | CASSIGQGTYGYTF | TGTGCCAGTAGTATAGGGCAGGGGACCTATGGCTACACCTTC
TRBJ2-2 | TRBV7-9 | TRBD1 | NA | CASSPRTGGRTGELFF | TGTGCCAGCAGCCCGCGGACAGGGGGAAGAACCGGGGAGCTGTTTTTT
TRBJ1-1 | TRBV4-2 | TRBD1 | NA | CASNRQGVNEAFF | TGTGCCAGCAACCGACAGGGGGTCAATGAAGCTTTCTTT
TRBJ2-7 | TRBV7-8 | NA | NA | CASSPGLVSSYEQHF | TGTGCCAGCAGCCCCGGACTTGTTAGCTCCTACGAGCAGCACTTC
TRBJ2-3 | TRBV5-1 | NA | NA | CASSSSLYTDTQYF | TGCGCCAGCAGCTCCTCCCTGTACACAGATACGCAGTATTTT
TRBJ1-1 | TRBV18 | NA | few | CASSPPAGNEAFF | TGTGCCAGCTCACCACCGGCGGGAAATGAAGCTTTCTTT
TRBJ1-4 | TRBV7-9 | TRBD1 | NA | CASSDGPGQGNEKLFF | TGTGCCAGCAGCGACGGGCCGGGACAGGGGAATGAAAAACTGTTTTTT
TRBJ2-5 | TRBV29-1 | TRBD1 | once | CSARGDRVLQETQYF | TGCAGCGCCCGGGGGGACAGGGTCCTTCAAGAGACCCAGTACTTC
TRBJ2-1 | TRBV19 | NA | NA | CASSSVAGYEQFF | TGTGCCAGTAGTAGTGTTGCAGGATATGAGCAGTTCTTC
TRBJ2-1 | TRBV11-3 | NA | NA | CASSLTQGGEQFF | TGTGCCAGCAGCCTCACCCAGGGGGGCGAGCAGTTCTTC
TRBJ2-7 | TRBV7-2 | NA | once | CASSLVGTQEGEQYF | TGTGCCAGCAGCTTAGTGGGGACGCAGGAGGGGGAGCAGTACTTC
TRBJ2-2 | TRBV18 | NA | NA | CASSKTTGNTGELFF | TGTGCCAGCTCAAAAACGACAGGGAACACCGGGGAGCTGTTTTTT
TRBJ1-3 | TRBV6-5 | NA | NA | CAGQKRGPRNTIYF | TGTGCCGGCCAGAAAAGGGGCCCGCGAAACACCATATATTTT
TRBJ1-2 | TRBV5-1 | TRBD1 | many | CASSGGQGPYGYTF | TGCGCCAGCAGCGGAGGACAGGGCCCCTATGGCTACACCTTC
TRBJ1-6 | TRBV5-4 | NA | NA | CASSLEGGWNSPLHF | TGTGCCAGCAGCTTGGAGGGGGGGTGGAATTCACCCCTCCACTTT
TRBJ2-7 | TRBV15 | NA | once | CATSRDLRAAGREQYF | TGTGCCACCAGCAGAGACCTACGAGCGGCGGGTCGGGAGCAGTACTTC
TRBJ1-1 | TRBV29-1 | NA | NA | CSAGGGVNTEAFF | TGCAGCGCCGGGGGTGGAGTAAACACTGAAGCTTTCTTT
TRBJ2-2 | TRBV24-1 | TRBD1 | NA | CATSDPGQGTSTGELFF | TGTGCCACCAGTGACCCGGGACAGGGGACCTCCACCGGGGAGCTGTTTTTT
TRBJ2-1 | TRBV27 | NA | NA | CASSSHYNAGNEQFF | TGTGCCAGCAGTTCACACTATAATGCCGGGAATGAGCAGTTCTTC
TRBJ1-3 | TRBV4-1 | NA | NA | CASSQDGGQTSGNTIYF | TGCGCCAGCAGCCAAGATGGCGGACAGACCTCTGGAAACACCATATATTTT
TRBJ1-2 | TRBV18 | NA | NA | CASSPGGSESSYTF | TGTGCCAGCTCACCAGGTGGGAGCGAAAGTAGCTACACCTTC
TRBJ2-2 | TRBV6-1 | NA | NA | CASSETGVLLGELFF | TGTGCCAGCAGTGAGACGGGGGTGCTATTAGGGGAGCTGTTTTTT
TRBJ1-5 | TRBV18 | NA | NA | CASSPNHNQPQHF | TGTGCCAGCTCCCCCAATCATAATCAGCCCCAGCATTTT
TRBJ2-7 | TRBV7-2 | TRBD2 | NA | CASSQRLAGYEQYF | TGTGCCAGCAGCCAAAGACTAGCGGGTTACGAGCAGTACTTC
TRBJ1-2 | TRBV7-2 | NA | NA | CASSLDWAGYGYTF | TGTGCCAGCAGCTTAGATTGGGCGGGATATGGCTACACCTTC